The 11 T cell receptor beta chains below all came from one sample that was sequenced in a study of T cell responses to AZD1222 COVID-19 vaccine. The data were produced by immunoSEQ multiplex PCR, yet TCRdb's version contains in-frame clones alone and is incomplete. The table shows 100,000 to 120,000 clones, with about 87% occurring only once. The material sequenced was peripheral blood, taken on day 0 of AZD1222 vaccination. These receptors originate from an adult in good health.

The CDR3 coding sequence is TGTGCCAGCAGCGCAACAGGGCTGAACACTGAAGCTTTCTTT. Translation gives CASSATGLNTEAFF. The chain has TRBV5-6 and TRBJ1-1; D is possibly TRBD1 (6 bases). Germline-derived CDR1 and CDR2 are SGHDT and YYEEEE. CDR3 length: 14 amino acids. V was shortened by 4 bases and J by 0 bases, with 10 bases between the two germline ends.

The chain carries TRBV5-1 and TRBJ1-1, with a weak D call TRBD1 (6 bases). This CDR3 comprises 13 residues. Germline V gene sequence: CDR1 SGHRS, CDR2 YFSETQ. The V gene lost 0 bases and the J gene lost 5 bases, with 8 bases spanning the gap. The CDR3 loop is CASSLEGGTEAFF. As DNA, the CDR3 is TGCGCCAGCAGCTTGGAGGGGGGTACTGAAGCTTTCTTT.

This chain connects TRBV5-4 to TRBJ1-1; D is unclear. CDR1 and CDR2 from the germline V gene are SGHNT and YYREEE (reference sequence). This CDR3 is 12 amino acids long. Trimming took off 0 bases at V and 9 bases at J, with 9 bases between the two ends. CDR3 amino acids: CASSLEGRKAFF. DNA of the CDR3: TGTGCCAGCAGCTTGGAGGGAAGGAAAGCTTTCTTT. The complete variable domain, with remaining parts taken from reference TRBV5-4 and TRBJ1-1, reads ETGVTQSPTHLIKTRGQQVTLRCSSQSGHNTVSWYQQALGQGPQFIFQYYREEENGRGNFPPRFSGLQFPNYSSELNVNALELDDSALYLCASSLEGRKAFFGQGTRLTVV.

J is TRBJ1-2 and V is TRBV9; D perhaps matches TRBD1 (5 bases). Germline V CDR1 and CDR2: SGDLS, YYNGEE. V was shortened by 0 bases and J by 4 bases, with 10 bases between the two germline ends. The CDR3 sequence is 14 residues long. The CDR3 reads CASSVGTGGYGYTF. As DNA, the CDR3 is TGTGCCAGCAGCGTAGGGACCGGGGGCTATGGCTACACCTTC.

This rearrangement joins TRBV24-1 to TRBJ2-2, with D perhaps TRBD1 or TRBD2 (6 bases each). The V gene's germline CDR1 is KGHDR and CDR2 SFDVKD. V was clipped by 5 bases and J by 7 bases, with 10 bases between them. This CDR3 comprises 13 residues. CDR3: CATSVQGGGELFF. The CDR3 DNA sequence: TGTGCCACCAGTGTACAGGGAGGCGGGGAGCTGTTTTTT.

This rearrangement joins TRBV18 to TRBJ1-3; TRBD1 is a possible D gene (5 bases). V was clipped by 6 bases and J by 3 bases, with 12 bases between them. The CDR3 contains 14 residues. CDR1 is KGHSH and CDR2 is LQKENI in the germline V gene. In DNA, the CDR3 is TGTGCCAGCTCCCCAGGGATAGGTGGAAACACCATATATTTT. Protein product: CASSPGIGGNTIYF.

CDR3 nucleotide sequence: TGTGCCAGCAGTGATCACAATGAGCAGTTCTTC. Residues: CASSDHNEQFF. The chain joins TRBV27 to TRBJ2-1; no reliable D call. Germline CDR1 and CDR2: MNHEY and SMNVEV (reference sequence). The CDR3 totals 11 residues. V gave up 5 bases and J gave up 5 bases, with 4 bases separating them.

This clone was seen once. The genes are TRBV19 and TRBJ2-3, with 9 bases identical to TRBD2. V was clipped by 5 bases and J by 0 bases; unmatched bases: 3. The CDR3 contains 15 residues. In germline, CDR1 is LNHDA, CDR2 SQIVND (reference sequence). Written as DNA, the CDR3 is TGTGCCAGTAGTCTCACTAGCGGGAGCACAGATACGCAGTATTTT. This encodes CASSLTSGSTDTQYF. Looking up the rest from reference TRBV19 and TRBJ2-3 gives the full variable domain: DGGITQSPKYLFRKEGQNVTLSCEQNLNHDAMYWYRQDPGQGLRLIYYSQIVNDFQKGDIAEGYSVSREKKESFPLTVTSAQKNPTAFYLCASSLTSGSTDTQYFGPGTRLTVL.

The V gene is TRBV4-1, the J gene TRBJ1-2; D is unresolved. The CDR3 runs to 13 residues. V gave up 2 bases and J gave up 4 bases, with 8 bases separating them. Germline CDR1 is MGHRA and CDR2 is YSYEKL. The CDR3 reads CASSQPGAYGYTF. In nucleotides, the CDR3 is TGCGCCAGCAGCCAACCGGGCGCCTATGGCTACACCTTC.

This chain links TRBV7-9 with TRBJ2-5; 11 nucleotides align to TRBD1. This CDR3 comprises 14 residues. Trimming took 3 bases from V and 4 from J; bases not matched to a gene: 1. The V gene's germline CDR1 is SEHNR and CDR2 FQNEAQ (reference sequence). In DNA form, the CDR3 reads TGTGCCAGCAGCTTCGGGACAGGGGGAGAGACCCAGTACTTC. Protein: CASSFGTGGETQYF.

The chain joins TRBV5-6 to TRBJ2-1; unclear D gene. In germline, CDR1 is SGHDT, CDR2 YYEEEE. This CDR3 has 14 residues. Trimming left V 7 bases short and J 0 bases short, with 11 bases between. CDR3 protein: CASVGGSSYNEQFF. For the CDR3, the DNA is TGTGCCAGCGTTGGTGGCAGCTCCTACAATGAGCAGTTCTTC.